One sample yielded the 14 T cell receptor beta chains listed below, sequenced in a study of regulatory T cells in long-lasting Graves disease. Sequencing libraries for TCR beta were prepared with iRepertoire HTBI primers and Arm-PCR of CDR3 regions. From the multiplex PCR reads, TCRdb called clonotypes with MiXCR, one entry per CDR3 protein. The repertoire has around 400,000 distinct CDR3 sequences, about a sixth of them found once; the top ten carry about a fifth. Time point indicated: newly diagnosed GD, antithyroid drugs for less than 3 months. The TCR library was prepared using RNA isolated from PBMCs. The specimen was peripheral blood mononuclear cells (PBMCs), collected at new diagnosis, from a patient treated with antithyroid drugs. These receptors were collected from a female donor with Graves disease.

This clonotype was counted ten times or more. CDR3 nucleotides: TGCAGTGCTAGAGATTCGGTGACAGGGAGGGACACCTTC. Its protein product is CSARDSVTGRDTF. This chain joins TRBV20-1 and TRBJ1-2; 7 nucleotides align to TRBD1. Germline lookup yields CDR1 DFQATT and CDR2 SNEGSKA (reference sequence). Trimming removed 0 bases from V and 12 bases from J; junction bases left unmatched: 10. The CDR3 has 13 residues.

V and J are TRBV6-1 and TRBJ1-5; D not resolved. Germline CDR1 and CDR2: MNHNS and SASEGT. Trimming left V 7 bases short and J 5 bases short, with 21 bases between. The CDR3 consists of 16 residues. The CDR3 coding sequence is TGTGCCAGCACCGAAAGAAGGAATCCAAACTATCAGCCCCAGCATTTT. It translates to CASTERRNPNYQPQHF.

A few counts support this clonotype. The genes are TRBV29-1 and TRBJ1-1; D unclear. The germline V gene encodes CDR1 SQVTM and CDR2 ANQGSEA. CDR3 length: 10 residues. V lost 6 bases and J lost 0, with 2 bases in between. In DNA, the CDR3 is TGCAGCGTAATGAACACTGAAGCTTTCTTT. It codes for CSVMNTEAFF.

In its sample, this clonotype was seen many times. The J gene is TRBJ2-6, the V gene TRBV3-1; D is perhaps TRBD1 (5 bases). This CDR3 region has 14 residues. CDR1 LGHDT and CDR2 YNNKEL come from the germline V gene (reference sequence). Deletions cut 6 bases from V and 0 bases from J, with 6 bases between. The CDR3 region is CASSQGSGANVLTF. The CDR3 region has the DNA TGTGCCAGCAGTCAGGGCTCTGGGGCCAACGTCCTGACTTTC.

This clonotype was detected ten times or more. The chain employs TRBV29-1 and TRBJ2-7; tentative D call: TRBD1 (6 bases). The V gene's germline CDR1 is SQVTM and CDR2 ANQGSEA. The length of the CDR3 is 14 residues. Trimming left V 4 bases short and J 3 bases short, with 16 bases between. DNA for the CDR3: TGCAGCGTTGGAATTTCAGGGGTCGGCTACGAGCAGTACTTC. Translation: CSVGISGVGYEQYF.

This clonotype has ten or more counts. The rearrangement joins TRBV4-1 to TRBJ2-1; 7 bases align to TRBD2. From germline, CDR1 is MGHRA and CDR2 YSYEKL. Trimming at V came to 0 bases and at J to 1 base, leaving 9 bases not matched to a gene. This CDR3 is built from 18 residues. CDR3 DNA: TGCGCCAGCAGCCAAGACAAGCGGGGTTACGGGTCCTACAATGAGCAGTTCTTC. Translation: CASSQDKRGYGSYNEQFF.

The chain's CDR3 is CASSLGGAEQYF. As DNA, the CDR3 is TGTGCCAGCAGTTTAGGAGGGGCCGAGCAGTACTTC. This chain links TRBV27 with TRBJ2-7; the D gene is possibly TRBD2 (6 bases). CDR3 size: 12 residues. The V and J ends lost 2 bases and 6 bases respectively, with 8 bases between them. From germline, CDR1 is MNHEY and CDR2 SMNVEV (reference sequence).

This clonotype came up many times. CDR3 sequence reads: CASIKTSGSGDEQFF. The DNA of the CDR3 is TGTGCCAGCATCAAAACTAGCGGGAGTGGGGATGAGCAGTTCTTC. The J gene is TRBJ2-1, the V gene TRBV12-3 or TRBV12-4, with 11 bases that match TRBD2. There are 15 residues in the CDR3. The V segment lost 7 bases and the J segment 8 bases; nucleotides outside the gene matches: 10.

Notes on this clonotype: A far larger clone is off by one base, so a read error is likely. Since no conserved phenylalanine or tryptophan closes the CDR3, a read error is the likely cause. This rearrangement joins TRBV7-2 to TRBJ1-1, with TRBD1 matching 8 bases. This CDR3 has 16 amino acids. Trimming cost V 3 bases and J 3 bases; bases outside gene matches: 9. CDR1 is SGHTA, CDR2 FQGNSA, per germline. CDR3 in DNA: TGTGCCAGCAGCTTCAGGGGGCAGGTAGCGGACACTGAAGCTTTCTCT. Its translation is CASSFRGQVADTEAFS.

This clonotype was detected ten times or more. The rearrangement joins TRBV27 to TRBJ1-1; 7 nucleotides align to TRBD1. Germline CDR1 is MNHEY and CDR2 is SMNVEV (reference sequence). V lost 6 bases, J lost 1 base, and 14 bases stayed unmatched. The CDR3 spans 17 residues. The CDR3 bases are TGTGCCAGCAGCGCAGATGGTACCGGGACAGCGAACACTGAAGCTTTCTTT. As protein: CASSADGTGTANTEAFF.

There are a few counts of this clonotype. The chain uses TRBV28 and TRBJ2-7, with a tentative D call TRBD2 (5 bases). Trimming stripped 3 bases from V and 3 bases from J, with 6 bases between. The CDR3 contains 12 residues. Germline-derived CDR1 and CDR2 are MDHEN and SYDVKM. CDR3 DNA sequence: TGTGCCAGCAGTTTCGGGATCTACGAGCAGTACTTC. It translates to CASSFGIYEQYF.

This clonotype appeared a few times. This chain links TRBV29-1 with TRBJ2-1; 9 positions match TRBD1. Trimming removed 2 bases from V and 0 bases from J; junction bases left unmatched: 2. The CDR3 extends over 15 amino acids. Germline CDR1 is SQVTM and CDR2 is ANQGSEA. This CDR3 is CSVEPTGGSYNEQFF. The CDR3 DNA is TGCAGCGTTGAACCGACAGGGGGCTCCTACAATGAGCAGTTCTTC.

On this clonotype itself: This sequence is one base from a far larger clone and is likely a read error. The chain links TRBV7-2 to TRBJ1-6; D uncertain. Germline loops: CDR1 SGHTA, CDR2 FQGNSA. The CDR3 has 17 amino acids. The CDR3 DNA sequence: TGTGCCTGCAGTTCTCTCCCCCCTGGGTCCTCCAATTCACCCCTCCACTTT. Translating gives CACSSLPPGSSNSPLHF.

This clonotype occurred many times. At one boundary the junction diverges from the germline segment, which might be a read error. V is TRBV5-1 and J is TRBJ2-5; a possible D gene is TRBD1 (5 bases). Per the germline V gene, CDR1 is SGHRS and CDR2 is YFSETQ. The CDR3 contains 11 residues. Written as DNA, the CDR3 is TGTGCCAGCAGCTCCCAGGGGACCCAGTACTTC. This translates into CASSSQGTQYF.